This is a list of T cell receptor beta chains from one sample in a study of blood T cell repertoires in COVID-19. TCRdb's copy holds only in-frame clones and misses some; the assay was immunoSEQ multiplex PCR. This table holds around 15,000 clones, around four fifths found once. Sequencing input: peripheral blood. The origin of the receptors is an older man with active COVID-19. Both conserved end residues are part of each CDR3. D genes are given only for firm matches. Rows give clone size only sometimes, using once, few, many, or a class for an expanded clone.

cdr3_aa	cdr3_nt	d_call	v_call	clone_size	j_call
CASSKRTGTSGHTEAFF	TGTGCCAGCAGCAAGAGGACAGGGACGTCCGGGCACACTGAAGCTTTCTTT	TRBD1	TRBV27	NA	TRBJ1-1
CASRQGDHNSPLHF	TGTGCCAGCCGACAGGGGGACCATAATTCACCCCTCCACTTT	TRBD1	TRBV19	NA	TRBJ1-6
CASSSVRTGPYEQYF	TGTGCCAGCAGCTCTGTGAGGACAGGCCCCTACGAGCAGTACTTC	TRBD1	TRBV7-2	NA	TRBJ2-7
CASSVATGYGYTF	TGTGCCAGCAGCGTAGCTACAGGGTACGGCTACACCTTC	NA	TRBV9	once	TRBJ1-2
CASSPGQPVDNEQFF	TGTGCCAGCAGCCCAGGACAGCCCGTAGACAATGAGCAGTTCTTC	NA	TRBV11-2	NA	TRBJ2-1
CASSKTGNTEAFF	TGTGCCAGTAGTAAGACAGGGAATACTGAAGCTTTCTTT	TRBD1	TRBV19	NA	TRBJ1-1
CASSEGLAGGLAKNIQYF	TGTGCCAGCAGCGAGGGACTAGCGGGAGGACTAGCCAAAAACATTCAGTACTTC	TRBD2	TRBV3-1/TRBV3-2	NA	TRBJ2-4
CASRGGATNEQFF	TGTGCCAGTAGGGGGGGGGCAACAAATGAGCAGTTCTTC	NA	TRBV19	once	TRBJ2-1
CASSEQGRNQPQHF	TGTGCCAGCAGCGAACAGGGGCGCAATCAGCCCCAGCATTTT	TRBD1	TRBV7-8	NA	TRBJ1-5
CASSQGQGLLTYNEQFF	TGCGCCAGCAGCCAAGGACAGGGGCTCCTAACCTACAATGAGCAGTTCTTC	TRBD1	TRBV4-1	NA	TRBJ2-1
CSGFRGVNTEAFF	TGCAGCGGGTTCAGGGGGGTGAACACTGAAGCTTTCTTT	TRBD1	TRBV29-1	NA	TRBJ1-1
CASRTGVSNQPQHF	TGTGCCAGCAGGACAGGCGTTAGCAATCAGCCCCAGCATTTT	NA	TRBV2	NA	TRBJ1-5